The 12 T cell receptor beta chains in this list originate from one sample, sequenced in a study of shared clonotypes between healthy human individuals. Sequencing used immunoSEQ multiplex PCR; TCRdb keeps in-frame clones, though not all of them. The table includes around 1.5 million clones, 98% detected once. The sequenced sample was naive CD4+ T cells sorted from blood. Subset specified: CD45RA+ positively selected. All receptors derive from a man aged 25-45 years in good health.

This clone came up once. V gene TRBV19 combines with J gene TRBJ2-1; maybe TRBD2 (5 bases). V was shortened by 6 bases and J by 14 bases, with 23 bases between the two germline ends. Germline V gives CDR1 LNHDA, CDR2 SQIVND (reference sequence). This CDR3 contains 14 residues. The CDR3 is CASSLTVGGVREFF. The CDR3 nucleotides are TGTGCCAGTAGCTTAACGGTCGGAGGAGTCCGGGAGTTCTTC. Full variable domain (rest looked up from reference TRBV19 and TRBJ2-1): DGGITQSPKYLFRKEGQNVTLSCEQNLNHDAMYWYRQDPGQGLRLIYYSQIVNDFQKGDIAEGYSVSREKKESFPLTVTSAQKNPTAFYLCASSLTVGGVREFFGPGTRLTVL.

The gene calls are TRBV7-2 and TRBJ2-3; the match to TRBD2 covers 9 bases. Germline values: CDR1 SGHTA, CDR2 FQGNSA. The trim removed 3 bases at V and 0 bases at J, leaving 1 base unmatched. The CDR3 is 15 residues long. The CDR3 is CASSFTSGSTDTQYF. CDR3 sequence (DNA): TGTGCCAGCAGCTTCACTAGCGGGAGCACAGATACGCAGTATTTT.

V usage is TRBV18 and J usage is TRBJ2-7, with 7 bases that match TRBD2. Germline V gives CDR1 KGHSH, CDR2 LQKENI. The trim removed 4 bases at V and 5 bases at J, leaving 11 bases unmatched. This CDR3 contains 15 residues. CDR3: CASSHNLAGWNEQYF. The CDR3 nucleotides are TGTGCCAGCTCACATAACTTAGCGGGTTGGAACGAGCAGTACTTC.

The CDR3 region is CASSLVGRADGYTF. The CDR3 DNA reads TGTGCCAGCAGCTTAGTTGGCAGGGCGGATGGCTACACCTTC. This sequence joins TRBV7-8 and TRBJ1-2; D perhaps matches TRBD1 (5 bases). With 1 base removed from V and 6 bases from J, the gap between germline ends came to 12 bases. The V gene's germline CDR1 is SGHVS and CDR2 FQNEAQ. This CDR3 is built from 14 residues.

As to this clone: The sample contains more than one DNA sequence encoding this CDR3. This chain uses TRBV5-1 with TRBJ1-2; D is ambiguous. This CDR3 spans 13 amino acids. CDR1 is SGHRS, CDR2 YFSETQ, per germline. V gave up 0 bases and J gave up 4 bases, with 7 bases separating them. The CDR3 region is CASSLEGGYGYTF. CDR3 bases: TGCGCCAGCAGCTTGGAGGGAGGCTATGGCTACACCTTC.

The chain combines TRBV2 with TRBJ2-5; D not certain. CDR3 length: 11 amino acids. Per the germline V gene, CDR1 is SNHLY and CDR2 is FYNNEI. V was clipped by 3 bases and J by 5 bases, with 4 bases between them. Here the CDR3 reads CASSEAETQYF. The DNA for the CDR3 is TGTGCCAGCAGTGAGGCGGAGACCCAGTACTTC.

The V call is TRBV6-5, the J call TRBJ2-5, with D possibly TRBD1 on 5 matching bases. The ends were cut back, 6 bases at V and 5 bases at J, with 13 bases in the middle. CDR3 size: 13 residues. In germline, CDR1 is MNHEY, CDR2 SVGAGI. CDR3 protein: CASSRHRRETQYF. Here the CDR3 DNA reads TGTGCCAGCAGCCGTCACAGGCGTGAGACCCAGTACTTC.

J is TRBJ1-3 and V is TRBV15; the D gene is possibly TRBD1 (6 bases). This CDR3 is 15 amino acids long. In germline, CDR1 is LNHNV, CDR2 YYDKDF (reference sequence). V was trimmed by 3 bases and J by 4 bases, leaving 13 bases between them. Here the CDR3 reads CATSRDPQGGNTIYF. As DNA, the CDR3 is TGTGCCACCAGCAGGGACCCACAGGGAGGAAACACCATATATTTT.

This chain joins TRBV28 and TRBJ2-7, with 9 bases fitting TRBD1. In germline, CDR1 is MDHEN, CDR2 SYDVKM. This CDR3 contains 15 residues. The junction had 8 bases not matched to a gene; V was cut back by 5 bases and J by 3 bases. The CDR3 protein is CASSLTGGKFYEQYF. Here the CDR3 DNA reads TGTGCCAGCAGTCTAACAGGGGGCAAGTTCTACGAGCAGTACTTC.

This chain joins TRBV18 and TRBJ2-2, with 8 bases fitting TRBD1. CDR3 size: 14 residues. V trimming: 5 bases; J trimming: 1 base; junction bases outside the gene matches: 0. Germline assignment: CDR1 KGHSH and CDR2 LQKENI. In DNA form, the CDR3 reads TGTGCCAGCTCAGGGACAGGGAACACCGGGGAGCTGTTTTTT. Its protein product is CASSGTGNTGELFF.

The J gene is TRBJ2-7, the V gene TRBV19; unclear D gene. Trimming pared 4 bases from V and 1 base from J, leaving 8 bases between. The CDR3 runs 13 residues. Germline loops: CDR1 LNHDA, CDR2 SQIVND (reference sequence). CDR3 sequence: CASSTDGSYEQYF. CDR3 nucleotides: TGTGCCAGTAGTACCGACGGATCCTACGAGCAGTACTTC. The full variable domain, completed using reference TRBV19 and TRBJ2-7, is DGGITQSPKYLFRKEGQNVTLSCEQNLNHDAMYWYRQDPGQGLRLIYYSQIVNDFQKGDIAEGYSVSREKKESFPLTVTSAQKNPTAFYLCASSTDGSYEQYFGPGTRLTVT.

The chain recombines TRBV5-4 with TRBJ1-3; unclear D gene. Germline CDR1 is SGHNT and CDR2 is YYREEE (reference sequence). The length of the CDR3 is 15 residues. The germline V and J ends were trimmed by 0 bases and 2 bases, with 9 bases remaining between them. CDR3 sequence reads: CASSLGFGPGNTIYF. The CDR3 DNA sequence: TGTGCCAGCAGCTTGGGGTTCGGACCTGGAAACACCATATATTTT.